Each of the 14 T cell receptor beta chains below was sequenced from the same sample in a study of blood T cell repertoires in COVID-19. Measured with immunoSEQ multiplex PCR; TCRdb has only the in-frame clones, and not every one. The data contain around 260,000 clones, 83% of them singletons. The sequenced sample consisted of peripheral blood. The receptors come from a woman between 50 and 59 years old who had recovered from COVID-19.

This rearrangement joins TRBV28 to TRBJ1-2; a possible D gene is TRBD1 (6 bases). The V end lost 6 bases, the J end lost 4 bases, and 15 bases lay between the germline ends. The CDR3 consists of 14 residues. The germline CDR1 and CDR2 sequences are MDHEN and SYDVKM. DNA for the CDR3: TGTGCCAGCAGCCTCGCAGGGGAGGGCTATGGCTACACCTTC. Translating gives CASSLAGEGYGYTF.

The V and J genes are TRBV28 and TRBJ1-5, with 9 bases aligning to TRBD1. J gave up 6 bases and V 8 bases, and 5 bases lay outside the gene matches. CDR3 length equals 13 residues. Germline V gene lookup returns CDR1 MDHEN and CDR2 SYDVKM. The CDR3 sequence is CASFTGGSQPQHF. In DNA, the CDR3 is TGTGCCAGCTTTACAGGGGGCTCTCAGCCCCAGCATTTT.

About this clone: At one end the junction does not follow the germline gene, possibly because of a read error. The chain links TRBV6-2 or TRBV6-3 to TRBJ2-2; 7 positions agree with TRBD2. The CDR3 contains 15 residues. CDR1 and CDR2 (germline): MNHEY, SVGEGT. The CDR3 loop reads CASSWQLAKTGELFF. Here the CDR3 DNA reads TGTGCCAGCAGCTGGCAACTAGCGAAAACCGGGGAGCTGTTTTTT.

A single count supports this clone. The V call is TRBV11-2, the J call TRBJ2-7; D remains unclear. CDR1 SGHAT and CDR2 FQNNGV come from the germline V gene. V lost 1 base and J 8 bases, leaving 18 bases between the germline ends. This CDR3 region has 15 residues. CDR3 nucleotide sequence: TGTGCCAGCAGCTTAGTGGCGGAGACCTTTCTTAAGCAGTACTTC. It translates to CASSLVAETFLKQYF. Filled out from reference TRBV11-2 and TRBJ2-7, the complete variable domain reads EAGVAQSPRYKIIEKRQSVAFWCNPISGHATLYWYQQILGQGPKLLIQFQNNGVVDDSQLPKDRFSAERLKGVDSTLKIQPAKLEDSAVYLCASSLVAETFLKQYFGPGTRLTVT.

The rearrangement links TRBV5-1 to TRBJ1-2; 7 nucleotides line up with TRBD1. The CDR3 covers 15 residues. CDR1 and CDR2 (germline): SGHRS, YFSETQ. The junction had 10 bases not matched to a gene; V was cut back by 4 bases and J by 4 bases. The CDR3 DNA follows: TGCGCCAGCAGCCTTGCGGGGGGACAGTCCTATGGCTACACCTTC. Its protein is CASSLAGGQSYGYTF.

The chain carries TRBV27 and TRBJ2-7; 12 nucleotides align to TRBD2. V shed 6 bases, J shed 3 bases, and the junction held 9 bases outside the gene matches. The CDR3 has 16 residues. The germline V gene has CDR1 MNHEY and CDR2 SMNVEV (reference sequence). The CDR3: CASSRLAGGLVYEQYF. The CDR3 DNA follows: TGTGCCAGCAGCCGCCTAGCGGGGGGGCTGGTCTACGAGCAGTACTTC.

J is TRBJ1-4 and V is TRBV28, with 7 bases that match TRBD1. Trimming at V came to 5 bases and at J to 4 bases, leaving 7 bases not matched to a gene. Germline assignment: CDR1 MDHEN and CDR2 SYDVKM. The CDR3 loop spans 15 amino acids. CDR3 sequence: CASSGGTAINEKLFF. CDR3 coding DNA: TGTGCCAGCAGTGGCGGGACAGCAATTAATGAAAAACTGTTTTTT.

The genes are TRBV25-1 and TRBJ2-5, with 10 bases lining up with TRBD2. Germline V gives CDR1 MGHDK, CDR2 SYGVNS. The CDR3 consists of 17 residues. The V segment lost 4 bases and the J segment 5 bases; nucleotides outside the gene matches: 13. The CDR3 protein is CASSGQDGTSVSETQYF. CDR3 in DNA: TGTGCCAGCAGTGGCCAAGACGGGACTAGCGTGAGCGAGACCCAGTACTTC.

The chain is built from TRBV10-3 and TRBJ1-6; D remains unclear. Trimming removed 0 bases at V and 10 bases at J, with 13 bases between. Germline V gene lookup returns CDR1 ENHRY and CDR2 SYGVKD. CDR3 length: 15 amino acids. The CDR3 here is CAISESEGAGSPLHF. CDR3 sequence (DNA): TGTGCCATCAGTGAGTCTGAGGGAGCGGGCTCACCCCTCCACTTT.

The V and J genes are TRBV3-1 (or the pseudogene TRBV3-2) and TRBJ2-1; D call uncertain. In germline, CDR1 is LGHDT, CDR2 YNNKEL (reference sequence). Trimming took 8 bases from V and 0 from J, leaving 8 bases between them. The length of the CDR3 is 13 residues. CDR3 sequence reads: CASGLRSYNEQFF. CDR3 nucleotides: TGTGCCAGCGGCCTCCGCTCCTACAATGAGCAGTTCTTC.

The chain has TRBV5-4 and TRBJ2-2; TRBD2 matches at 8 bases. The junction had 16 bases not matched to a gene; V was cut back by 4 bases and J by 8 bases. Germline V gives CDR1 SGHNT, CDR2 YYREEE (reference sequence). This CDR3 has 17 residues. The DNA for the CDR3 is TGTGCCAGCAGCCCAGGAGGGGCGGGAGGCCGCGGAGGGGAGCTGTTTTTT. Its translation is CASSPGGAGGRGGELFF.

The chain uses TRBV28 and TRBJ2-1; 7 bases are shared with TRBD1. CDR1 MDHEN and CDR2 SYDVKM come from the germline V gene. This CDR3 region has 16 residues. J lost 2 bases, V lost 4 bases, and 8 bases had no gene match. The CDR3 reads CASSSTGTPTYNEQFF. CDR3 DNA sequence: TGTGCCAGCAGTTCGACAGGGACCCCCACCTACAATGAGCAGTTCTTC.

This sequence joins TRBV5-1 and TRBJ2-5, with D maybe TRBD1 (5 bases). The CDR3 has 15 residues. The germline V gene encodes CDR1 SGHRS and CDR2 YFSETQ. V dropped 2 bases and J dropped 4 bases, with 15 bases sitting between them. CDR3 DNA sequence: TGCGCCAGCAGCTTAGGACACCCGAGTGGAGAGACCCAGTACTTC. Protein: CASSLGHPSGETQYF. The variable domain in full, completed from reference TRBV5-1 and TRBJ2-5, reads KAGVTQTPRYLIKTRGQQVTLSCSPISGHRSVSWYQQTPGQGLQFLFEYFSETQRNKGNFPGRFSGRQFSNSRSEMNVSTLELGDSALYLCASSLGHPSGETQYFGPGTRLLVL.

The chain couples TRBV7-9 to TRBJ2-7; TRBD2 is a possible D gene (6 bases). V was trimmed by 5 bases and J by 0 bases, leaving 8 bases between them. Germline loops: CDR1 SEHNR, CDR2 FQNEAQ (reference sequence). The CDR3 has 13 residues. This chain's CDR3 is CASSGGTSYEQYF. The CDR3, as DNA: TGTGCCAGCAGCGGAGGGACCTCCTACGAGCAGTACTTC.